The next 21 T cell receptor beta chains were all read from a single sample in a study of cytomegalovirus exposure and HLA in healthy donors. Primers: 60 Vbeta forward and 13 Jbeta reverse. Data came from immunoSEQ multiplex PCR; TCRdb stores just in-frame clones and leaves some out. The sample contains tens of thousands of clones, around two thirds of which appear only once. The source material was PBMCs. The receptors stem from a woman aged 30 to 39 in good health and CMV-seropositive.

The DNA for the CDR3 is TGTGCCTGGAGTGAGCTTGGCTATGGCTACACCTTC. Its translation: CAWSELGYGYTF. The V and J genes are TRBV30 and TRBJ1-2; no clear D gene. V lost 1 base, J lost 4 bases, and 7 bases lay in between. The germline V gene encodes CDR1 GTSNPN and CDR2 SVGIG (reference sequence). CDR3 length equals 12 residues.

This clone was observed a single time. The J gene is TRBJ2-7, the V gene TRBV27, with 9 positions matching TRBD1. Germline loops: CDR1 MNHEY, CDR2 SMNVEV (reference sequence). This CDR3 contains 17 residues. J lost 3 bases, V lost 5 bases, and 14 bases had no gene match. In nucleotides, the CDR3 is TGTGCCAGCAGTAACCGCCCGCCCGGGACAGGGATCTACGAGCAGTACTTC. It encodes CASSNRPPGTGIYEQYF.

The chain recombines TRBV7-3 with TRBJ2-1; 7 nucleotides line up with TRBD1. The V and J ends lost 4 bases and 10 bases, in that order; junction bases with no gene match: 4. Germline values: CDR1 SGHTA, CDR2 FQGTGA. The length of the CDR3 is 12 residues. In nucleotides, the CDR3 is TGTGCCAGCAGCTCCACAGGGGAGGAGCAGTTCTTC. Translated: CASSSTGEEQFF.

This chain uses TRBV9 with TRBJ2-3, with TRBD2 matching 9 bases. Germline V gives CDR1 SGDLS, CDR2 YYNGEE. The CDR3 consists of 15 residues. V shed 5 bases and J 7 bases; nucleotides not matched to a gene: 11. The CDR3 DNA is TGTGCCAGCAGTATATACGGCGGGGGGGACAATACGCAGTATTTT. It translates to CASSIYGGGDNTQYF.

The genes are TRBV7-2 and TRBJ2-1; 16 bases align to TRBD2. This CDR3 has 16 amino acids. Germline V lookup: CDR1 SGHTA, CDR2 FQGNSA. V gave up 5 bases and J gave up 10 bases; unmatched junction bases: 8. The CDR3 is CASSPGLAGGLEEQFF. Here the CDR3 DNA reads TGTGCCAGCAGCCCGGGACTAGCGGGGGGGTTGGAGGAGCAGTTCTTC.

The rearrangement uses TRBV5-6 and TRBJ1-5; D is ambiguous. This CDR3 is built from 15 residues. From germline, CDR1 is SGHDT and CDR2 YYEEEE. V was trimmed by 5 bases and J by 0 bases, leaving 12 bases between them. The DNA of the CDR3 is TGTGCCAGCAGAAAACGGGGAGATAGCAATCAGCCCCAGCATTTT. Protein product: CASRKRGDSNQPQHF.

This clone occurred a few times. V is TRBV7-9 and J is TRBJ1-1, with D possibly being TRBD1 (5 bases). Germline-derived CDR1 and CDR2 are SEHNR and FQNEAQ (reference sequence). This CDR3 comprises 15 residues. The germline V and J ends were trimmed by 1 base and 1 base, with 10 bases remaining between them. CDR3 in DNA: TGTGCCAGCAGCTTAGTCGGGGGTAGGAACACTGAAGCTTTCTTT. Translating it yields CASSLVGGRNTEAFF.

This chain joins TRBV6-1 and TRBJ1-1, with D perhaps matching TRBD1 (5 bases). This CDR3 is 13 amino acids long. Germline CDR1 is MNHNS and CDR2 is SASEGT. The germline V and J ends were trimmed by 8 bases and 0 bases, with 10 bases remaining between them. The CDR3 spells CASPQDMNTEAFF. CDR3 bases: TGTGCCAGCCCACAGGACATGAACACTGAAGCTTTCTTT.

In DNA form, the CDR3 reads TGCGCCAGCAGCCAAGAACGGGTCCTAGCGGGGAACACCGGGGAGCTGTTTTTT. The encoded protein is CASSQERVLAGNTGELFF. This chain links TRBV4-3 with TRBJ2-2; 8 nucleotides match TRBD2. Per germline, CDR1 LGHNA and CDR2 YSLEER. Trimming cost V 0 bases and J 1 base; bases outside gene matches: 7. This CDR3 spans 18 amino acids.

V and J are TRBV6-1 and TRBJ1-5; 11 bases agree with TRBD1. The CDR3 consists of 16 residues. From germline, CDR1 is MNHNS and CDR2 SASEGT. With 3 bases clipped from V and 6 bases from J, the junction kept 7 bases outside the gene matches. In DNA, the CDR3 is TGTGCCAGCAGTGACCCGGGGACAGGGGGGAGTCAGCCCCAGCATTTT. Its protein product is CASSDPGTGGSQPQHF.

In this sample, this clone turned up a few times. The genes are TRBV5-1 and TRBJ2-2; D ambiguous. The CDR3 has 14 residues. Trimming removed 4 bases at V and 0 bases at J, with 7 bases between. Germline V lookup: CDR1 SGHRS, CDR2 YFSETQ. The CDR3 sequence: CASSGDTNTGELFF. The CDR3 DNA reads as TGCGCCAGCAGCGGAGATACGAACACCGGGGAGCTGTTTTTT. The full variable domain, its missing parts supplied by reference TRBV5-1 and TRBJ2-2, is KAGVTQTPRYLIKTRGQQVTLSCSPISGHRSVSWYQQTPGQGLQFLFEYFSETQRNKGNFPGRFSGRQFSNSRSEMNVSTLELGDSALYLCASSGDTNTGELFFGEGSRLTVL.

In this sample, this clone turned up once. The chain carries TRBV2 and TRBJ1-6; D might be TRBD1 (6 bases). The CDR3 contains 13 residues. The V and J ends lost 7 bases and 10 bases respectively, with 14 bases between them. CDR1 SNHLY and CDR2 FYNNEI come from the germline V gene. The CDR3 DNA is TGTGCCAGCAAGGACAGTGTTGGGTCACCCCTCCACTTT. As protein: CASKDSVGSPLHF.

A note on this clone: A read error may account for a junction end that differs from germline. J is TRBJ1-2 and V is TRBV2; D is undetermined. Looked up from germline, CDR1 is SNHLY and CDR2 is FYNNEI. The CDR3 is 15 residues long. CDR3 sequence: CASSESTSAPYGYPF. The CDR3 bases are TGTGCCAGCAGTGAATCGACATCCGCACCCTATGGCTACCCCTTC.

In DNA form, the CDR3 reads TGTGCCAGCAGTTTACGGGGTGGGTATACTGAAGCTTTCTTT. Translation: CASSLRGGYTEAFF. V gene TRBV27 combines with J gene TRBJ1-1, with unresolved D. V lost 2 bases and J 5 bases, leaving 12 bases between the germline ends. The CDR3 is 14 amino acids. Germline V gene sequence: CDR1 MNHEY, CDR2 SMNVEV (reference sequence).

The V gene is TRBV19, the J gene TRBJ2-4; the match to TRBD1 covers 7 bases. The CDR3 loop spans 15 amino acids. The J segment lost 1 base and the V segment lost 8 bases, leaving 8 bases of the junction unmatched. CDR1 is LNHDA and CDR2 is SQIVND in the germline V gene (reference sequence). The CDR3 here is CASVPGTAAKNIQYF. The CDR3 region has the DNA TGTGCCAGTGTGCCCGGGACAGCGGCCAAAAACATTCAGTACTTC.

The rearrangement joins TRBV28 to TRBJ1-1, with unresolved D. V lost 1 base, J lost 2 bases, and 8 bases lay in between. Germline V lookup: CDR1 MDHEN, CDR2 SYDVKM. This CDR3 has 14 residues. CDR3 residues: CASSLLSANTEAFF. CDR3 bases: TGTGCCAGCAGTTTATTAAGCGCAAACACTGAAGCTTTCTTT.

The chain has TRBV7-2 and TRBJ1-1, with 7 bases lining up with TRBD1. The CDR3 covers 15 residues. The germline V gene encodes CDR1 SGHTA and CDR2 FQGNSA. The trim removed 3 bases at V and 4 bases at J, leaving 8 bases unmatched. CDR3 in amino acids: CASSLNSGGTTEAFF. As DNA, the CDR3 is TGTGCCAGCAGCTTGAATTCAGGGGGGACCACTGAAGCTTTCTTT.

This clone was observed a handful of times. The chain uses TRBV21-1 and TRBJ1-4. TRBV21-1 is a pseudogene segment. The CDR3 sequence is 14 residues long. CDR3 in DNA: TGTGCCAACCCGACTGGCGAGGAAGAAGAAAAACTGTTTTTT. Its translation is CANPTGEEEEKLFF.

The rearrangement uses TRBV27 and TRBJ1-6; D remains unclear. V lost 5 bases and J lost 10, with 6 bases in between. This CDR3 region has 11 residues. From germline, CDR1 is MNHEY and CDR2 SMNVEV (reference sequence). CDR3 protein: CASSAGSPLHF. DNA of the CDR3: TGTGCCAGCAGTGCGGGGTCACCCCTCCACTTT.

V is TRBV9 and J is TRBJ1-2; D may be TRBD1 (5 bases). V was clipped by 4 bases and J by 2 bases, with 15 bases between them. CDR1 and CDR2 (germline): SGDLS, YYNGEE. This CDR3 region has 15 residues. This CDR3 is CASSPRFRGNYGYTF. The CDR3 bases are TGTGCCAGCAGCCCACGCTTCCGGGGGAACTATGGCTACACCTTC. Together with reference TRBV9 and TRBJ1-2, the CDR3 gives the full variable domain: DSGVTQTPKHLITATGQRVTLRCSPRSGDLSVYWYQQSLDQGLQFLIQYYNGEERAKGNILERFSAQQFPDLHSELNLSSLELGDSALYFCASSPRFRGNYGYTFGSGTRLTVV.

This clone occurred a few times. The chain carries TRBV19 and TRBJ2-7; D not resolved. Germline V gene lookup returns CDR1 LNHDA and CDR2 SQIVND (reference sequence). V was cut by 3 bases and J by 6 bases, with 21 bases left in between. CDR3 length equals 16 residues. CDR3 sequence (DNA): TGTGCCAGTAGTATTGAGGCCGCAGTCCTCCCGGGCGAGCAGTACTTC. Residues: CASSIEAAVLPGEQYF.